One sample yielded the 20 T cell receptor beta chains listed below, sequenced in a study of shared clonotypes between healthy human individuals. In the naive CD8 group, cells lacked CD45RO and were positively selected for CCR7, so terminally differentiated effector memory CD45RA+ cells were left out. Method: immunoSEQ multiplex PCR; TCRdb's copy keeps in-frame clones and lacks some. The data contain around 2.1 million clones, about 92% of them seen just once; the ten biggest clones take up about 1.8%. Material for sequencing was naive CD8+ T cells from PBMCs. Receptors originate from a man between 18 and 35 years old in good health. Some clones in this sample may be carry-over from other donors' samples.

The genes are TRBV18 and TRBJ2-7, with D tentatively TRBD1 (6 bases). Trimming took 3 bases from V and 8 from J, leaving 20 bases between them. Germline values: CDR1 KGHSH, CDR2 LQKENI. There are 15 residues in the CDR3. The CDR3 sequence is CASSPADSPYEKQYF. In DNA, the CDR3 is TGTGCCAGCTCACCGGCGGACAGCCCCTATGAGAAGCAGTACTTC.

The CDR3, as DNA: TGTGCCAGCAGCTTAAGTCTCGGACTAGCGGGATGGAGTCTGAACACCGGGGAGCTGTTTTTT. Translating it yields CASSLSLGLAGWSLNTGELFF. This chain connects TRBV7-6 to TRBJ2-2, with TRBD2 matching over 12 bases. The CDR3 spans 21 residues. Losses at the gene ends were 2 bases for V and 1 base for J; bases not matched to a gene: 14. Germline loops: CDR1 SGHVS, CDR2 FNYEAQ.

This chain links TRBV9 with TRBJ2-7, with TRBD2 matching over 8 bases. Germline assignment: CDR1 SGDLS and CDR2 YYNGEE. This CDR3 contains 14 residues. Unmatched junction bases numbered 3, after V lost 4 bases and J lost 0 bases. The CDR3 loop is CASSPSGYSYEQYF. The CDR3 nucleotides are TGTGCCAGCAGCCCTAGCGGGTACTCCTACGAGCAGTACTTC.

V and J are TRBV2 and TRBJ1-4; D is ambiguous. CDR1 and CDR2 from the germline V gene are SNHLY and FYNNEI. Trimming left V 6 bases short and J 3 bases short, with 8 bases between. The CDR3 sequence is 13 residues long. CDR3 in DNA: TGTGCCAGCAGCTTCGTTCCTAATGAAAAACTGTTTTTT. It codes for CASSFVPNEKLFF.

V gene TRBV27 combines with J gene TRBJ1-1; no firm D call. Trimming shortened V by 7 bases and J by 1 base, and 13 bases separated the two germline ends. The CDR3 contains 14 residues. Germline V gene data show CDR1 as MNHEY and CDR2 as SMNVEV (reference sequence). The CDR3 sequence: CASINGLGNTEAFF. In DNA, the CDR3 is TGTGCCAGCATCAATGGGTTGGGGAACACTGAAGCTTTCTTT.

The chain carries TRBV14 and TRBJ2-7; TRBD2 aligns across 7 bases. CDR1 and CDR2 from the germline V gene are SGHDN and FVKESK. The CDR3 is made up of 16 amino acids. V was pared by 2 bases and J by 2 bases, with 9 bases of the junction left unmatched. The chain's CDR3 is CASSQSWGGGTYEQYF. The CDR3 region has the DNA TGTGCCAGCAGCCAATCATGGGGGGGAGGCACCTACGAGCAGTACTTC.

The rearrangement uses TRBV5-6 and TRBJ2-7, with D possibly matching TRBD1 (6 bases). Germline loops: CDR1 SGHDT, CDR2 YYEEEE. This CDR3 is 14 amino acids long. The ends were cut back, 0 bases at V and 5 bases at J, with 12 bases in the middle. CDR3 sequence (DNA): TGTGCCAGCAGCTTGGACAGGGCGGACAACGAGCAGTACTTC. Protein product: CASSLDRADNEQYF. The complete variable domain, with remaining parts taken from reference TRBV5-6 and TRBJ2-7, reads DAGVTQSPTHLIKTRGQQVTLRCSPKSGHDTVSWYQQALGQGPQFIFQYYEEEERQRGNFPDRFSGHQFPNYSSELNVNALLLGDSALYLCASSLDRADNEQYFGPGTRLTVT.

This sequence joins TRBV4-2 and TRBJ1-1, with a weak D call TRBD1 (6 bases). CDR1 and CDR2 from the germline V gene are LGHNA and YNFKEQ. The CDR3 length is 16 residues. V was cut by 3 bases and J by 1 base, with 15 bases left in between. DNA of the CDR3: TGTGCCAGCAGCCACAACGCCGGGACATCGAACACTGAAGCTTTCTTT. This codes for CASSHNAGTSNTEAFF.

The genes are TRBV5-4 and TRBJ2-5; maybe TRBD1 (6 bases). Germline V gene data show CDR1 as SGHNT and CDR2 as YYREEE (reference sequence). This CDR3 comprises 18 residues. Trimming pared 6 bases from V and 1 base from J, leaving 25 bases between. CDR3 bases: TGTGCCAGCACCACCTTTTCCTTCGGGACAAGGCTCCAAGAGACCCAGTACTTC. The encoded protein is CASTTFSFGTRLQETQYF.

The chain links TRBV14 to TRBJ2-1; D unclear. This CDR3 comprises 14 residues. Deletions cut 2 bases from V and 12 bases from J, with 17 bases between. Germline assignment: CDR1 SGHDN and CDR2 FVKESK. The CDR3 reads CASSQKLQSSWQFF. DNA for the CDR3: TGTGCCAGCAGCCAAAAGCTGCAGTCGTCGTGGCAGTTCTTC. The entire variable domain, with the rest obtained from reference TRBV14 and TRBJ2-1, is as follows: EAGVTQFPSHSVIEKGQTVTLRCDPISGHDNLYWYRRVMGKEIKFLLHFVKESKQDESGMPNNRFLAERTGGTYSTLKVQPAELEDSGVYFCASSQKLQSSWQFFGPGTRLTVL.

This rearrangement joins TRBV29-1 to TRBJ2-3; possible D gene TRBD1, 8 bases. The CDR3 runs 15 residues. The germline gives CDR1 SQVTM, CDR2 ANQGSEA. Trimming shortened V by 4 bases and J by 2 bases, and 16 bases separated the two germline ends. The CDR3 nucleotides are TGCAGCGTTGGACAGACAGGGGACTACACAGATACGCAGTATTTT. It translates to CSVGQTGDYTDTQYF.

This chain links TRBV27 with TRBJ1-4; the D is unclear. The V end was cut by 1 base, the J end by 0 bases, with 6 bases between. The V gene's germline CDR1 is MNHEY and CDR2 SMNVEV (reference sequence). The CDR3 is 15 amino acids. This chain's CDR3 is CASSLLSATNEKLFF. For the CDR3, the DNA is TGTGCCAGCAGTTTATTGAGTGCAACTAATGAAAAACTGTTTTTT.

This clone has just one count. The chain links TRBV11-2 to TRBJ1-2, with D hard to call. The CDR3 has 15 residues. Germline V lookup: CDR1 SGHAT, CDR2 FQNNGV. V was trimmed by 1 base and J by 1 base, leaving 10 bases between them. In nucleotides, the CDR3 is TGTGCCAGCAGCTTAGGGGCAGCTGTTAACTATGGCTACACCTTC. Translation gives CASSLGAAVNYGYTF.

This chain links TRBV7-8 with TRBJ2-7, with 7 bases fitting TRBD2. The CDR3 has 15 residues. Trimming removed 4 bases from V and 3 bases from J; junction bases left unmatched: 9. Germline-derived CDR1 and CDR2 are SGHVS and FQNEAQ. The CDR3 sequence: CASSSGLAVVYEQYF. In DNA form, the CDR3 reads TGTGCCAGCAGCTCAGGCCTAGCGGTCGTCTACGAGCAGTACTTC.

J is TRBJ1-1 and V is TRBV29-1; weak D call: TRBD1 (6 bases). With 2 bases removed from V and 7 bases from J, the gap between germline ends came to 17 bases. CDR1 is SQVTM, CDR2 ANQGSEA, per germline. The CDR3 length is 14 residues. DNA of the CDR3: TGCAGCGTTGAATGGGCAGGAAAGGGGGTTGAAGCTTTCTTT. Protein: CSVEWAGKGVEAFF.

V and J are TRBV5-1 and TRBJ2-7; maybe TRBD1 (5 bases). Deletions cut 4 bases from V and 4 bases from J, with 21 bases between. This CDR3 is 16 amino acids long. The V gene's germline CDR1 is SGHRS and CDR2 YFSETQ. The CDR3 is CASSPRTPHVPYEQYF. As DNA, the CDR3 is TGCGCCAGCAGCCCTCGGACACCCCACGTCCCATACGAGCAGTACTTC.

The chain links TRBV11-2 to TRBJ1-2; D may be TRBD1 (5 bases). Trimming took off 4 bases at V and 4 bases at J, with 13 bases between the two ends. Looked up from germline, CDR1 is SGHAT and CDR2 is FQNNGV. This CDR3 is 14 amino acids long. CDR3 sequence reads: CASSSSGLGYGYTF. The CDR3 DNA reads TGTGCCAGCAGCTCCTCAGGGCTTGGCTATGGCTACACCTTC.

Points on this clone: Other DNA sequences in the same sample also yield this CDR3. The CDR3: CASSQLYEQYF. CDR3 bases: TGTGCCAGCAGTCAACTTTACGAGCAGTACTTC. V and J are TRBV28 and TRBJ2-7; no reliable D call. There are 11 residues in the CDR3. Germline V CDR1 and CDR2: MDHEN, SYDVKM. Deletions cut 5 bases from V and 4 bases from J, with 6 bases between.

The J gene is TRBJ2-7, the V gene TRBV27; D possibly corresponds to TRBD1 (6 bases). The CDR3 spans 15 residues. Per the germline V gene, CDR1 is MNHEY and CDR2 is SMNVEV (reference sequence). V lost 0 bases, J lost 2 bases, and 11 bases lay in between. The CDR3 loop is CASSLSAGATYEQYF. CDR3 nucleotides: TGTGCCAGCAGTTTATCAGCAGGGGCTACCTACGAGCAGTACTTC.

CDR3 region: CASRLAGGGHEQFF. As DNA, the CDR3 is TGTGCCAGCAGACTAGCGGGAGGCGGTCATGAGCAGTTCTTC. This chain connects TRBV7-2 to TRBJ2-1; TRBD2 agrees at 12 bases. The V gene end was trimmed by 6 bases and the J gene end by 8 bases; junction bases not matched to a gene: 5. This CDR3 has 14 amino acids. CDR1 is SGHTA, CDR2 FQGNSA, per germline.